This TCR beta chain was recovered during a study of metastatic and nonmetastatic thyroid tumors. Study background: The authors compared repertoires across blood and tumor or nodule tissue from malignant and benign thyroid patients.

CDR3 length: 12 amino acids. Germline values: CDR1 LGHNA, CDR2 YNFKEQ. V lost 4 bases and J 5 bases, leaving 8 bases between the germline ends. Each patient came to thyroid surgery without any prior treatment (of any kind). How the authors handled the data: The study built a papillary thyroid cancer distant-metastasis classifier from CDR3 differences across clinicopathological groups. TCRdb re-called the PCR reads via MiXCR. The V and J calls were not made by the authors but by TCRdb's processing. Of tens of thousands of clones listed, roughly 18% are singletons. Study-wide points: As reported, TCR beta diversity in blood and tumor was significantly higher in malignant thyroid tumors than in benign nodules.

This clone was observed many times. What it binds is unknown. The TCR comes from a male donor with papillary thyroid cancer or a benign thyroid nodule (not recorded which). Some clones in this sample may be carry-over from other donors' samples. The chain is built from TRBV4-2 and TRBJ1-2, with D possibly matching TRBD1 (6 bases). The sequencing sample was made of adjacent normal tissue. CDR3 nucleotides: TGTGCCAGCAGCCGGACAGAATATGGCTACACCTTC. It codes for CASSRTEYGYTF.